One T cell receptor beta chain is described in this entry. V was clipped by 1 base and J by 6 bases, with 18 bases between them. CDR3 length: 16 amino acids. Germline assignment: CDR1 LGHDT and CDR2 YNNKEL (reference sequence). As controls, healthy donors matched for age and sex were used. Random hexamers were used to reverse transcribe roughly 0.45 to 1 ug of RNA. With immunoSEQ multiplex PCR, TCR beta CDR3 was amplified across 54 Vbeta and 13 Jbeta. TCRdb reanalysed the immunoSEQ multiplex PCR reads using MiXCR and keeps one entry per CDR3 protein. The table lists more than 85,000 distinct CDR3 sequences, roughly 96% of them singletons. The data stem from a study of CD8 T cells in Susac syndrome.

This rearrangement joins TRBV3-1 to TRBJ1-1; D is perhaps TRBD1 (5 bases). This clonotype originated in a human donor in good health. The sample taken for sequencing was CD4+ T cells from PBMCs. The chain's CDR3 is CASSQVRGAVGAEAFF. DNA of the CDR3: TGTGCCAGCAGCCAAGTAAGAGGGGCCGTGGGAGCTGAAGCTTTCTTT.